This record covers a single T cell receptor beta chain. What it binds is not known. Researchers prepared the TCRbeta library using unique molecular identifiers, the study reports. TCRdb reprocessed the PCR reads via MiXCR and lists one record per CDR3 protein. The sample contains 540,000 or so distinct CDR3 sequences, more than 20% of which appear only once. This entry is derived from a study of T-cell reconstitution after alpha-beta-depleted transplantation in children. General study points: There were some patients whose high TCRbeta diversity at day 60 came from surviving recipient T cells and thymic progenitors. Expanded graft clones, several hundred of them, were reportedly the source of alpha-beta T cells about two months after transplant. Diversity and T-cell counts at one year after transplant derived mostly from new T cells.

The CDR3 has 13 residues. With 4 bases removed from V and 7 bases from J, the gap between germline ends came to 11 bases. Source: PBMCs, mostly from graft donor cells, taken 360 days after TCRalphabeta/CD19-depleted stem cell transplant. This clonotype was obtained from a boy under two years old who had a stem cell transplant for acute myeloid leukemia, so the T cells may come from the graft donor. This sequence joins TRBV12-3 or TRBV12-4 and TRBJ2-1, with D perhaps given as TRBD1 or TRBD2 (6 bases each). This CDR3 is CASSYRGENEQFF. Here the CDR3 DNA reads TGTGCCAGCAGTTATAGGGGGGAGAATGAGCAGTTCTTC.